Each of the 28 T cell receptor beta chains below was sequenced from the same sample in a study of T cells after yellow fever vaccination. TCRdb reanalysed the 5' RACE reads using MiXCR and keeps one entry per CDR3 protein. The data hold about 340,000 distinct CDR3 sequences, with approximately 13% observed a single time. This specimen consisted of CD4+ T cells sorted from PBMCs, obtained 15 days after the yellow fever booster vaccination. The receptor source for this set is a man between 18 and 29 years old who received the YFV17D yellow fever vaccine.

The V gene is TRBV7-8, the J gene TRBJ2-7, with D perhaps matching TRBD1 (6 bases). From germline, CDR1 is SGHVS and CDR2 FQNEAQ. Deletions cut 1 base from V and 2 bases from J, with 15 bases between. This CDR3 spans 16 amino acids. The CDR3 DNA follows: TGTGCCAGCAGCTTAGGGACAGCGGTGATTCCCTACGAGCAGTACTTC. This codes for CASSLGTAVIPYEQYF.

V usage is TRBV12-5 and J usage is TRBJ1-2; D is ambiguous. Trimming removed 4 bases at V and 8 bases at J, with 23 bases between. CDR3 length: 16 residues. Germline CDR1 reads LGHNT; CDR2 reads FRNRAP. The CDR3 reads CASGSVGGNPLYGYTF. As DNA, the CDR3 is TGTGCTAGTGGTTCTGTCGGAGGCAACCCCCTATACGGCTACACCTTC.

This clonotype occurred many times. The chain couples TRBV12-3 or TRBV12-4 to TRBJ2-4, with D perhaps TRBD1 (6 bases). The CDR3 has 15 residues. The V and J ends lost 5 bases and 0 bases respectively, with 11 bases between them. The DNA for the CDR3 is TGTGCCAGCAGTCGACAGGCACTAGCCAAAAACATTCAGTACTTC. It codes for CASSRQALAKNIQYF.

In its sample, this clonotype was seen a few times. This chain connects TRBV9 to TRBJ2-1, with D hard to call. V lost 4 bases to trimming and J lost 8 bases, with 16 bases between them. Germline V gene data show CDR1 as SGDLS and CDR2 as YYNGEE. This CDR3 has 14 amino acids. CDR3 DNA: TGTGCCAGCAGCCGCCGGAATCTCGACTATGAGCAGTTCTTC. Translated: CASSRRNLDYEQFF.

This clonotype was counted a few times. The chain couples TRBV18 to TRBJ1-4; D gene uncertain. With 4 bases removed from V and 5 bases from J, the gap between germline ends came to 8 bases. Looked up from germline, CDR1 is KGHSH and CDR2 is LQKENI. CDR3 length equals 13 residues. The CDR3 DNA is TGTGCCAGCTCACTACGTAAAAATGAAAAACTGTTTTTT. Translated, it gives CASSLRKNEKLFF.

The chain recombines TRBV5-1 with TRBJ2-3; 7 positions match TRBD1. This CDR3 is 16 amino acids long. V shed 4 bases and J 0 bases; nucleotides not matched to a gene: 8. From germline, CDR1 is SGHRS and CDR2 YFSETQ. CDR3 protein: CASSRGDRVSTDTQYF. The CDR3 DNA reads TGCGCCAGCAGCCGGGGCGACAGGGTCAGCACAGATACGCAGTATTTT.

The sample holds a few counts of this clonotype. The chain links TRBV28 to TRBJ2-7; 8 bases are a match to TRBD1. Germline lookup yields CDR1 MDHEN and CDR2 SYDVKM. The CDR3 extends over 13 amino acids. J lost 5 bases, V lost 6 bases, and 6 bases had no gene match. The chain's CDR3 is CASSQTGDHEQYV. CDR3 sequence (DNA): TGTGCCAGCAGCCAGACAGGGGATCACGAGCAGTACGTC.

The sample holds many counts of this clonotype. This chain uses TRBV7-2 with TRBJ1-5; 7 bases fit TRBD1. The V and J ends lost 4 bases and 2 bases, in that order; junction bases with no gene match: 2. Germline V gene sequence: CDR1 SGHTA, CDR2 FQGNSA. CDR3 length: 14 residues. In nucleotides, the CDR3 is TGTGCCAGCAGCTCCGACAGGGGCAATCAGCCCCAGCATTTT. Translating it yields CASSSDRGNQPQHF. The whole variable domain, remainder taken from reference TRBV7-2 and TRBJ1-5, is GAGVSQSPSNKVTEKGKDVELRCDPISGHTALYWYRQSLGQGLEFLIYFQGNSAPDKSGLPSDRFSAERTGGSVSTLTIQRTQQEDSAVYLCASSSDRGNQPQHFGDGTRLSIL.

The chain is built from TRBV5-1 and TRBJ1-1; D is undetermined. Germline V lookup: CDR1 SGHRS, CDR2 YFSETQ. The CDR3 totals 13 residues. Trimming left V 2 bases short and J 6 bases short, with 11 bases between. CDR3 region: CASSFYFSAEAFF. Written as DNA, the CDR3 is TGCGCCAGCAGCTTTTATTTCAGCGCTGAAGCTTTCTTT.

This clonotype turned up a few times. The chain carries TRBV18 and TRBJ1-1; D unresolved. Germline V gives CDR1 KGHSH, CDR2 LQKENI. V was shortened by 3 bases and J by 1 base, with 12 bases between the two germline ends. The CDR3 length is 15 residues. The CDR3 sequence is CASSPPGRGNTEAFF. CDR3 DNA sequence: TGTGCCAGCTCACCCCCAGGTCGGGGGAACACTGAAGCTTTCTTT.

The rearrangement uses TRBV2 and TRBJ1-1; tentative D call: TRBD1 (5 bases). The CDR3 totals 12 residues. CDR1 SNHLY and CDR2 FYNNEI come from the germline V gene. V lost 6 bases and J lost 5, with 10 bases in between. CDR3 in amino acids: CASSGRGTEAFF. In DNA form, the CDR3 reads TGTGCCAGCAGCGGGAGGGGTACTGAAGCTTTCTTT.

This sequence joins TRBV27 and TRBJ2-5; 8 bases fit TRBD1. CDR3 length: 15 amino acids. The V segment lost 4 bases and the J segment 5 bases; nucleotides outside the gene matches: 9. Germline assignment: CDR1 MNHEY and CDR2 SMNVEV (reference sequence). Here the CDR3 reads CASSSWTGKVETQYF. The CDR3 nucleotides read TGTGCCAGCAGTTCTTGGACAGGGAAGGTGGAGACCCAGTACTTC.

This chain uses TRBV5-1 with TRBJ2-7; 9 nucleotides agree with TRBD1. The CDR3 sequence is 15 residues long. Unmatched junction bases numbered 7, after V lost 4 bases and J lost 2 bases. Germline V lookup: CDR1 SGHRS, CDR2 YFSETQ. The CDR3 DNA follows: TGCGCCAGCAGCCTAACAGGGGGCAAAGCCTACGAGCAGTACGTC. This codes for CASSLTGGKAYEQYV.

The chain joins TRBV11-2 to TRBJ2-5, with 7 bases fitting TRBD1. V was clipped by 5 bases and J by 9 bases; unmatched bases: 15. Germline lookup yields CDR1 SGHAT and CDR2 FQNNGV. This CDR3 has 15 residues. The CDR3 spells CASSGQVSPISAQYF. The CDR3 DNA follows: TGTGCCAGCAGCGGACAGGTCTCCCCAATTTCGGCCCAGTACTTC. Together with reference TRBV11-2 and TRBJ2-5, the CDR3 gives the full variable domain: EAGVAQSPRYKIIEKRQSVAFWCNPISGHATLYWYQQILGQGPKLLIQFQNNGVVDDSQLPKDRFSAERLKGVDSTLKIQPAKLEDSAVYLCASSGQVSPISAQYFGPGTRLLVL.

This clonotype was found many times. J is TRBJ1-2 and V is TRBV2, with 8 bases that match TRBD1. CDR1 is SNHLY and CDR2 is FYNNEI in the germline V gene. The V segment lost 6 bases and the J segment 6 bases; nucleotides outside the gene matches: 6. There are 13 residues in the CDR3. DNA for the CDR3: TGTGCCAGCAGGAAGGACAGGGAGAATGGCTACACCTTC. Its protein product is CASRKDRENGYTF.

This clonotype was seen ten or more times. V and J are TRBV3-1 and TRBJ1-4, with D possibly matching TRBD1 (6 bases). Germline loops: CDR1 LGHDT, CDR2 YNNKEL (reference sequence). V was pared by 3 bases and J by 5 bases, with 10 bases between. The CDR3 loop spans 14 amino acids. CDR3 coding DNA: TGTGCCAGCAGCCAGACAGGCGGGAATGAAAAACTGTTTTTT. It yields the protein CASSQTGGNEKLFF.

This clonotype was detected many times. The chain couples TRBV7-2 to TRBJ2-3; 9 bases match TRBD2. Germline values: CDR1 SGHTA, CDR2 FQGNSA. The CDR3 extends over 14 amino acids. V gave up 0 bases and J gave up 5 bases; unmatched junction bases: 0. The CDR3 nucleotides are TGTGCCAGCAGCTTAGCTAGCGGGGGAGATACGCAGTATTTT. This codes for CASSLASGGDTQYF.

This clonotype was recorded a few times. The rearrangement links TRBV5-1 to TRBJ1-1; possibly TRBD1 for D (5 bases). Germline values: CDR1 SGHRS, CDR2 YFSETQ. The germline V and J ends were trimmed by 4 bases and 1 base, with 11 bases remaining between them. CDR3 length equals 14 residues. The DNA of the CDR3 is TGCGCCAGCAGCGCCGACAGACCGAACACTGAAGCTTTCTTT. Amino acids: CASSADRPNTEAFF.

This CDR3 is CSVIVSSGANVLTF. The CDR3 region has the DNA TGCAGCGTCATTGTTAGCTCTGGGGCCAACGTCCTGACTTTC. The gene calls are TRBV29-1 and TRBJ2-6; D is ambiguous. This CDR3 is 14 amino acids long. V lost 6 bases, J lost 0 bases, and 9 bases lay in between. The V gene's germline CDR1 is SQVTM and CDR2 ANQGSEA.

This clonotype was counted ten times or more. This rearrangement joins TRBV20-1 to TRBJ1-1; 7 bases align to TRBD1. Germline values: CDR1 DFQATT, CDR2 SNEGSKA (reference sequence). CDR3 length equals 13 residues. V lost 6 bases and J lost 1; bases outside the gene matches: 5. CDR3 sequence (DNA): TGCAGTGCCTCCGGGACAGCGAACACTGAAGCTTTCTTT. Translated: CSASGTANTEAFF.

The chain employs TRBV18 and TRBJ1-1; D is undetermined. CDR3 size: 14 residues. V was shortened by 2 bases and J by 5 bases, with 12 bases between the two germline ends. The germline V gene has CDR1 KGHSH and CDR2 LQKENI. CDR3 nucleotide sequence: TGTGCCAGCTCACCATTGAAGGAAGGTACTGAAGCTTTCTTT. Amino acids: CASSPLKEGTEAFF.

J is TRBJ1-5 and V is TRBV2; 7 nucleotides match TRBD1. This CDR3 comprises 15 residues. After removal of 4 bases from V and 1 base from J, the junction contained 4 bases not matched to a gene. Germline lookup yields CDR1 SNHLY and CDR2 FYNNEI. CDR3 sequence reads: CASSAQGGSNQPQHF. The CDR3 DNA sequence: TGTGCCAGCAGTGCGCAGGGGGGCAGCAATCAGCCCCAGCATTTT.

This clonotype was seen ten or more times. The rearrangement links TRBV7-3 to TRBJ2-5; 7 nucleotides agree with TRBD2. Germline V lookup: CDR1 SGHTA, CDR2 FQGTGA. Trimming removed 2 bases from V and 5 bases from J; junction bases left unmatched: 2. This CDR3 region has 13 residues. CDR3 in amino acids: CASSLWEGETQYF. CDR3 sequence (DNA): TGTGCCAGCAGCTTATGGGAGGGGGAGACCCAGTACTTC.

V usage is TRBV7-6 and J usage is TRBJ2-3; D is undetermined. The CDR3 contains 13 residues. Germline V lookup: CDR1 SGHVS, CDR2 FNYEAQ. V was pared by 5 bases and J by 6 bases, with 12 bases between. The CDR3 loop is CASSPPALDTQYF. The DNA of the CDR3 is TGTGCCAGCAGCCCTCCTGCGCTTGATACGCAGTATTTT.

This clonotype has only one observation. The rearrangement uses TRBV13 and TRBJ2-3, with a weak D call TRBD2 (7 bases). The CDR3 has 15 amino acids. Germline V gives CDR1 PRHDT, CDR2 FYEKMQ (reference sequence). Deletions cut 2 bases from V and 2 bases from J, with 11 bases between. CDR3 loop: CASSLWAGATDTQYF. Here the CDR3 DNA reads TGTGCCAGCAGCTTATGGGCGGGGGCCACAGATACGCAGTATTTT.

The J gene is TRBJ2-3, the V gene TRBV10-3, with no clear D. The germline V and J ends were trimmed by 6 bases and 6 bases, with 13 bases remaining between them. Looked up from germline, CDR1 is ENHRY and CDR2 is SYGVKD. The CDR3 is made up of 13 amino acids. In DNA, the CDR3 is TGTGCCATCAGCACCGGGCCCCGGGATACGCAGTATTTT. It encodes CAISTGPRDTQYF.

There are a few counts of this clonotype. The chain combines TRBV24-1 with TRBJ2-3; D remains unclear. The CDR3 spans 15 residues. The V gene's germline CDR1 is KGHDR and CDR2 SFDVKD. The germline V and J ends were trimmed by 9 bases and 0 bases, with 15 bases remaining between them. The CDR3 is CATGFKALSTDTQYF. CDR3 coding DNA: TGTGCCACCGGCTTCAAGGCCCTGAGCACAGATACGCAGTATTTT.

This clonotype occurred a few times. The V and J genes are TRBV5-1 and TRBJ2-1; 9 positions match TRBD2. The CDR3 has 16 amino acids. After removal of 4 bases from V and 7 bases from J, the junction contained 12 bases not matched to a gene. Germline V gene data show CDR1 as SGHRS and CDR2 as YFSETQ. This chain's CDR3 is CASSGGSGGLNNEQFF. Written as DNA, the CDR3 is TGCGCCAGCAGCGGCGGTAGCGGGGGCCTCAATAATGAGCAGTTCTTC. Based on the CDR3 plus reference TRBV5-1 and TRBJ2-1, the full variable domain is KAGVTQTPRYLIKTRGQQVTLSCSPISGHRSVSWYQQTPGQGLQFLFEYFSETQRNKGNFPGRFSGRQFSNSRSEMNVSTLELGDSALYLCASSGGSGGLNNEQFFGPGTRLTVL.